The 16 T cell receptor beta chains reported below all come from one sample, sequenced in a study of T-cell memory formation after mild COVID-19. TCRdb used MiXCR to reprocess the 5' RACE reads, holding one entry per CDR3 protein. The table includes about 180,000 distinct CDR3 sequences, approximately 16% detected once. The source material was PBMCs or a T cell subset sorted from them (not recorded which). Every receptor here comes from an adult woman who had mild COVID-19 (a few samples of this study predate the infection). Cell type and time point are not known.

The chain combines TRBV9 with TRBJ2-5, with D possibly matching TRBD1 (6 bases). The CDR3 loop spans 13 amino acids. The germline V gene encodes CDR1 SGDLS and CDR2 YYNGEE. With 6 bases removed from V and 5 bases from J, the gap between germline ends came to 14 bases. CDR3 sequence reads: CASTRAQGETQYF. The CDR3 DNA is TGTGCCAGCACCCGAGCCCAGGGGGAGACCCAGTACTTC. Supplemented by reference TRBV9 and TRBJ2-5, the full variable domain reads DSGVTQTPKHLITATGQRVTLRCSPRSGDLSVYWYQQSLDQGLQFLIQYYNGEERAKGNILERFSAQQFPDLHSELNLSSLELGDSALYFCASTRAQGETQYFGPGTRLLVL.

CDR3 in DNA: TGTGCCAGCAGCGAAAATGGACTAGCGGGTACCTACAATGAGCAGTTCTTC. Translation: CASSENGLAGTYNEQFF. The gene calls are TRBV11-2 and TRBJ2-1, with 11 bases fitting TRBD2. The CDR3 loop spans 17 amino acids. After removal of 5 bases from V and 2 bases from J, the junction contained 8 bases not matched to a gene. Germline values: CDR1 SGHAT, CDR2 FQNNGV.

The J gene is TRBJ2-7, the V gene TRBV10-3; D possibly matches TRBD1 or TRBD2 (6 bases each). The CDR3 runs to 16 residues. Trimming pared 4 bases from V and 4 bases from J, leaving 20 bases between. Germline V CDR1 and CDR2: ENHRY, SYGVKD. CDR3 in amino acids: CAISGGANPDVYEQYF. The CDR3 region has the DNA TGTGCCATCAGTGGGGGGGCTAACCCCGACGTTTACGAGCAGTACTTC.

The rearrangement joins TRBV7-2 to TRBJ1-6; 9 nucleotides match TRBD1. Trimming took 5 bases from V and 7 from J; bases not matched to a gene: 6. The CDR3 runs 15 residues. CDR1 is SGHTA and CDR2 is FQGNSA in the germline V gene. This CDR3 is CASSLEGQGNSPLHF. In DNA form, the CDR3 reads TGTGCCAGCAGCCTAGAAGGACAGGGGAATTCACCCCTCCACTTT.

This chain links TRBV5-1 with TRBJ1-1; the D gene is possibly TRBD1 (6 bases). CDR1 is SGHRS and CDR2 is YFSETQ in the germline V gene. The ends were cut back, 3 bases at V and 4 bases at J, with 19 bases in the middle. CDR3 length: 16 residues. CDR3 loop: CASSSVNRGHLTEAFF. The CDR3 DNA reads as TGCGCCAGCAGCTCCGTGAACCGGGGACACCTCACTGAAGCTTTCTTT.

This clonotype was detected a few times. The chain recombines TRBV5-1 with TRBJ2-2, with D possibly matching TRBD2 (5 bases). V was shortened by 6 bases and J by 7 bases, with 13 bases between the two germline ends. Germline CDR1 and CDR2: SGHRS and YFSETQ. CDR3 length: 13 residues. This CDR3 reads CASTLEVIGELFF. CDR3 nucleotide sequence: TGCGCCAGCACCCTGGAGGTTATCGGGGAGCTGTTTTTT.

A few counts support this clonotype. CDR3 sequence reads: CASSWDSGYEQYF. CDR3 bases: TGCGCCAGCAGCTGGGACTCGGGCTACGAGCAGTACTTC. The chain is built from TRBV5-1 and TRBJ2-7; D perhaps matches TRBD2 (6 bases). V lost 3 bases to trimming and J lost 3 bases, with 10 bases between them. Germline-derived CDR1 and CDR2 are SGHRS and YFSETQ. CDR3 length equals 13 residues.

This clonotype has only a few counts. The gene calls are TRBV7-2 and TRBJ2-3; 10 bases map to TRBD2. CDR3 length equals 17 residues. The germline CDR1 and CDR2 sequences are SGHTA and FQGNSA. J was trimmed by 1 base and V by 2 bases; bases with no gene match: 6. The CDR3 DNA sequence: TGTGCCAGCAGCTTATGGAGGAGCGGGAGGGGCACAGATACGCAGTATTTT. Amino acid sequence: CASSLWRSGRGTDTQYF.

V usage is TRBV18 and J usage is TRBJ1-1; TRBD1 might be the D (5 bases). The CDR3 has 13 residues. The V gene's germline CDR1 is KGHSH and CDR2 LQKENI. V shed 4 bases and J shed 3 bases, with 9 bases lying between them. Written as DNA, the CDR3 is TGTGCCAGCTCACGGGACGGCGACACTGAAGCTTTCTTT. Translation: CASSRDGDTEAFF.

This clonotype has a count of ten or more. This chain links TRBV20-1 with TRBJ2-1, with 11 bases lining up with TRBD2. With 6 bases clipped from V and 8 bases from J, the junction kept 9 bases outside the gene matches. Germline V gene data show CDR1 as DFQATT and CDR2 as SNEGSKA (reference sequence). CDR3 size: 14 residues. The CDR3 protein is CSARPLAGVYEQFF. The CDR3 region has the DNA TGCAGTGCGAGACCACTAGCGGGAGTCTATGAGCAGTTCTTC.

The V call is TRBV11-3, the J call TRBJ2-3; TRBD2 agrees at 8 bases. CDR1 SGHNT and CDR2 YENEEA come from the germline V gene. This CDR3 is 16 amino acids long. The V segment lost 5 bases and the J segment 6 bases; nucleotides outside the gene matches: 13. The CDR3 is CASSASLTSVSDTQYF. DNA of the CDR3: TGTGCCAGCAGCGCCTCCCTGACTAGCGTATCGGATACGCAGTATTTT. The entire variable domain, with the rest obtained from reference TRBV11-3 and TRBJ2-3, is as follows: EAGVVQSPRYKIIEKKQPVAFWCNPISGHNTLYWYLQNLGQGPELLIRYENEEAVDDSQLPKDRFSAERLKGVDSTLKIQPAELGDSAVYLCASSASLTSVSDTQYFGPGTRLTVL.

This chain uses TRBV9 with TRBJ2-1; 10 nucleotides agree with TRBD2. Losses at the gene ends were 3 bases for V and 7 bases for J; bases not matched to a gene: 7. The CDR3 length is 15 residues. Germline assignment: CDR1 SGDLS and CDR2 YYNGEE. For the CDR3, the DNA is TGTGCCAGCAGCGCCTCCGGGACTAGCGTAAATGAGCAGTTCTTC. Translating it yields CASSASGTSVNEQFF. The whole variable domain, filled in from reference TRBV9 and TRBJ2-1, reads DSGVTQTPKHLITATGQRVTLRCSPRSGDLSVYWYQQSLDQGLQFLIQYYNGEERAKGNILERFSAQQFPDLHSELNLSSLELGDSALYFCASSASGTSVNEQFFGPGTRLTVL.

This clonotype was seen many times. The genes are TRBV2 and TRBJ2-7; the D is unclear. CDR1 SNHLY and CDR2 FYNNEI come from the germline V gene. This CDR3 contains 11 residues. The V gene lost 8 bases and the J gene lost 0 bases, with 5 bases spanning the gap. The CDR3 DNA is TGTGCCAGCTCAGGCTCCTACGAGCAGTACTTC. It yields the protein CASSGSYEQYF.

J is TRBJ2-7 and V is TRBV12-3 or TRBV12-4; D may be TRBD1 (6 bases). The CDR3 contains 15 residues. The V end was cut by 4 bases, the J end by 0 bases, with 13 bases between. For the CDR3, the DNA is TGTGCCAGCAGTTGGGGGACACTTAGCTCCTACGAGCAGTACTTC. Encoded protein: CASSWGTLSSYEQYF.

CDR3 nucleotides: TGCGCCAGCAGCGCGTTTGGGGGCTTGAATTCACCCCTCCACTTT. Amino acids: CASSAFGGLNSPLHF. The rearrangement links TRBV4-1 to TRBJ1-6; TRBD1 is a possible D gene (6 bases). CDR1 is MGHRA, CDR2 YSYEKL, per germline. The CDR3 consists of 15 residues. The V end lost 5 bases, the J end lost 7 bases, and 15 bases lay between the germline ends.

This clonotype occurred a few times. V is TRBV5-6 and J is TRBJ1-6; D perhaps matches TRBD1 (6 bases). Trimming left V 1 base short and J 10 bases short, with 12 bases between. The CDR3 extends over 14 amino acids. The germline V gene encodes CDR1 SGHDT and CDR2 YYEEEE. The CDR3 coding sequence is TGTGCCAGCAGCTTGACAGGGCGGTACTCACCCCTCCACTTT. Translation: CASSLTGRYSPLHF.